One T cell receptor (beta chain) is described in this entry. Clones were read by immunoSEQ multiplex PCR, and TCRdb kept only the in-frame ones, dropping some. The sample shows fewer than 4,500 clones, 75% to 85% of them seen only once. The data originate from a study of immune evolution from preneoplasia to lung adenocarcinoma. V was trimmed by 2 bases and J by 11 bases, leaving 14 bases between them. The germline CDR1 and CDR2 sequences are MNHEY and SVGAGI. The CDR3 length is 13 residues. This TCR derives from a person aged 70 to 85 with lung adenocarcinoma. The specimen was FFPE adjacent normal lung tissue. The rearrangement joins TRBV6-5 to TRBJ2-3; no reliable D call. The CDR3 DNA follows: TGTGCCAGCAGTTACGCGACTGGTTGGGGGCAGTATTTT. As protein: CASSYATGWGQYF.